This record looks at one T cell receptor beta chain sequence and its context. Its antigen is undetermined. Other DNA sequences from this sample encode an identical CDR3 as well. Measured with immunoSEQ multiplex PCR; TCRdb has only the in-frame clones, and not every one. The sample yields around 35,000 clones, approximately 84% seen once. The data belong to a study of OX40 agonist ivuxolimab in advanced cancers. Overall study: Earlier treatment with anti-PD-1, anti-PD-L1 or anti-CTLA-4 was permitted, and 30% to 40% had received some. The study, taken as a whole, reports: Among the lowest peripheral clonal expansion occurred in 0.1-3.0 mg/kg partial responders.

The CDR3 is 14 amino acids. Per germline, CDR1 LNHDA and CDR2 SQIVND (reference sequence). V lost 3 bases, J lost 0 bases, and 6 bases lay in between. Sample: CD4+ or CD8+ T cells sorted from blood, taken in a trial of the OX40 agonist ivuxolimab. The TCR was taken from an adult with an advanced solid tumor such as melanoma, head and neck, liver or kidney cancer. V usage is TRBV19 and J usage is TRBJ1-5; no clear D. The CDR3 nucleotides read TGTGCCAGTAGTATCCGGGATAGCAATCAGCCCCAGCATTTT. Translated, it gives CASSIRDSNQPQHF.